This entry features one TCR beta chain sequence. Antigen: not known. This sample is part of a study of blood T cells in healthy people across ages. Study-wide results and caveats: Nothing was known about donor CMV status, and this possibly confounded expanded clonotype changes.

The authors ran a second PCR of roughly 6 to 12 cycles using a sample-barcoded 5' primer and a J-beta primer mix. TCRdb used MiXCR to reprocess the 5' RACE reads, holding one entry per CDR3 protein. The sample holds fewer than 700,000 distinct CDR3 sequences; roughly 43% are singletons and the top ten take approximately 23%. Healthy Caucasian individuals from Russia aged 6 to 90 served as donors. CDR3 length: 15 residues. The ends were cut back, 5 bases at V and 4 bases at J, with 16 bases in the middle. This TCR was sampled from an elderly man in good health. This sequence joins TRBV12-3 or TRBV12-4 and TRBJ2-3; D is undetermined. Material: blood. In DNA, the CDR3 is TGTGCCAGCAGTCCTTCTGGTAGCATGGCAGATACGCAGTATTTT. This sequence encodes CASSPSGSMADTQYF.